This entry lists 25 T cell receptor beta chains sequenced from one sample in a study of cytomegalovirus exposure and HLA in healthy donors. Clones were sequenced by immunoSEQ multiplex PCR, and TCRdb holds only the in-frame ones, with some missing. Here the sample spans roughly 260,000 clones, around 87% being singletons. The specimen was PBMCs. The receptors shown here come from a man younger than 35 in good health and CMV-seronegative.

The chain carries TRBV5-4 and TRBJ2-7; TRBD2 aligns across 13 bases. Germline V gives CDR1 SGHNT, CDR2 YYREEE (reference sequence). This CDR3 is built from 14 residues. The V gene end was trimmed by 5 bases and the J gene end by 6 bases; junction bases not matched to a gene: 5. As DNA, the CDR3 is TGTGCCAGCAGTTTTGGACTAGCGGGAGCCGAGCAGTACTTC. The encoded protein is CASSFGLAGAEQYF.

This chain joins TRBV7-2 and TRBJ2-3; D is uncertain. Trimming shortened V by 3 bases and J by 6 bases, and 10 bases separated the two germline ends. The CDR3 is 13 residues long. CDR1 is SGHTA and CDR2 is FQGNSA in the germline V gene. The CDR3 reads CASSFIVLDTQYF. CDR3 DNA sequence: TGTGCCAGCAGCTTTATTGTTCTGGATACGCAGTATTTT.

Concerning this clone: One end of the junction fails to match germline, which may point to a read error. This sequence joins TRBV29-1 and TRBJ2-4, with 10 bases fitting TRBD2. Per the germline V gene, CDR1 is SQVTM and CDR2 is ANQGSEA. The CDR3 is made up of 11 amino acids. The CDR3 nucleotides are TGCAGCGCTTATCTAGCGGGAGCCTACCACTTC. Translated: CSAYLAGAYHF.

This chain joins TRBV6-1 and TRBJ1-4, with no clear D. CDR1 is MNHNS and CDR2 is SASEGT in the germline V gene. The CDR3 is made up of 14 amino acids. V lost 3 bases, J lost 2 bases, and 7 bases lay in between. The CDR3: CASSEGSTNEKLFF. The CDR3 nucleotides read TGTGCCAGCAGTGAGGGCAGCACTAATGAAAAACTGTTTTTT.

The chain combines TRBV5-1 with TRBJ2-7; 7 bases are a match to TRBD1. The CDR3 loop spans 14 amino acids. Germline V gene sequence: CDR1 SGHRS, CDR2 YFSETQ. V shed 2 bases and J 5 bases; nucleotides not matched to a gene: 7. In DNA, the CDR3 is TGCGCCAGCAGCTTTTCAGGACAGGATCACGAGCAGTACTTC. Amino acid sequence: CASSFSGQDHEQYF.

In nucleotides, the CDR3 is TGTGCCAGCAGCTTATTTTCAGGGGATGGAAACACCATATATTTT. Protein: CASSLFSGDGNTIYF. The V call is TRBV7-9, the J call TRBJ1-3; D perhaps matches TRBD1 (6 bases). Germline lookup yields CDR1 SEHNR and CDR2 FQNEAQ (reference sequence). Between the trimmed V and J ends, which lost 2 bases and 3 bases, there was a span of 11 bases. This CDR3 region has 15 residues.

The table lists this clone with a few counts. In nucleotides, the CDR3 is TGTGCCAGCAGGCCTGGGGGACAGAGTTACATTCAGTACTTC. Translation gives CASRPGGQSYIQYF. V usage is TRBV7-2 and J usage is TRBJ2-4, with 7 nucleotides matching TRBD1. The CDR3 totals 14 residues. The junction had 10 bases not matched to a gene; V was cut back by 6 bases and J by 8 bases. CDR1 SGHTA and CDR2 FQGNSA come from the germline V gene. Drawing the rest from reference TRBV7-2 and TRBJ2-4, the complete variable domain is GAGVSQSPSNKVTEKGKDVELRCDPISGHTALYWYRQSLGQGLEFLIYFQGNSAPDKSGLPSDRFSAERTGGSVSTLTIQRTQQEDSAVYLCASRPGGQSYIQYFGAGTRLSVL.

The chain carries TRBV19 and TRBJ2-5; possible D gene TRBD2, 6 bases. V was pared by 3 bases and J by 5 bases, with 16 bases between. This CDR3 comprises 15 residues. In germline, CDR1 is LNHDA, CDR2 SQIVND (reference sequence). The CDR3 region is CASSMAGSRRETQYF. CDR3 sequence (DNA): TGTGCCAGTAGTATGGCCGGGAGTCGACGGGAGACCCAGTACTTC.

V is TRBV5-4 and J is TRBJ2-1; tentatively, D is TRBD2 (5 bases). This CDR3 contains 13 residues. CDR1 and CDR2 from the germline V gene are SGHNT and YYREEE (reference sequence). The V and J ends lost 3 bases and 6 bases respectively, with 10 bases between them. CDR3 residues: CASSSGFSNEQFF. The CDR3 region has the DNA TGTGCCAGCAGCTCGGGATTCTCCAATGAGCAGTTCTTC.

The chain combines TRBV28 with TRBJ2-7; 8 bases agree with TRBD2. The CDR3 runs 13 residues. J lost 7 bases, V lost 5 bases, and 7 bases had no gene match. CDR1 is MDHEN, CDR2 SYDVKM, per germline. The CDR3 nucleotides are TGTGCCAGCAGTCTCGGGGGGGGCCTTGAGCAGTACTTC. Residues: CASSLGGGLEQYF.

V and J are TRBV11-2 and TRBJ1-5; 7 bases fit TRBD1. CDR3 length equals 15 residues. The germline gives CDR1 SGHAT, CDR2 FQNNGV. The V and J ends lost 5 bases and 2 bases, in that order; junction bases with no gene match: 6. Here the CDR3 DNA reads TGTGCCAGCAGCGAGATGACAGGGCGCAATCAGCCCCAGCATTTT. Translating gives CASSEMTGRNQPQHF.

This clone has just one count. This chain uses TRBV7-2 with TRBJ1-5; D might be TRBD1 (5 bases). The CDR3 spans 12 residues. The germline CDR1 and CDR2 sequences are SGHTA and FQGNSA. V lost 2 bases to trimming and J lost 9 bases, with 8 bases between them. CDR3 sequence: CASSLLGGPQHF. In nucleotides, the CDR3 is TGTGCCAGCAGCTTATTGGGGGGGCCCCAGCATTTT.

J is TRBJ2-7 and V is TRBV27, with D unresolved. V was cut by 4 bases and J by 7 bases, with 14 bases left in between. Germline lookup yields CDR1 MNHEY and CDR2 SMNVEV (reference sequence). This CDR3 is 13 amino acids long. CDR3 sequence reads: CASSSLFYLEQYF. The CDR3 nucleotides read TGTGCCAGCAGTTCCCTTTTTTACCTAGAGCAGTACTTC.

The V and J genes are TRBV6-1 and TRBJ2-1, with a weak D call TRBD2 (5 bases). CDR3 size: 13 residues. Per germline, CDR1 MNHNS and CDR2 SASEGT. V shed 0 bases and J shed 12 bases, with 12 bases lying between them. The CDR3 DNA reads TGTGCCAGCAGTGAAGCGATGAGGGTTGTGCAGTTCTTC. Its protein product is CASSEAMRVVQFF.

The chain couples TRBV5-1 to TRBJ2-1; D is unclear. CDR3 length: 14 residues. The germline V and J ends were trimmed by 0 bases and 4 bases, with 8 bases remaining between them. Per germline, CDR1 SGHRS and CDR2 YFSETQ. In nucleotides, the CDR3 is TGCGCCAGCAGCTTGGCTGCGAGTTACAATGAGCAGTTCTTC. This codes for CASSLAASYNEQFF.

The J gene is TRBJ2-3, the V gene TRBV15; unclear D gene. The germline V gene has CDR1 LNHNV and CDR2 YYDKDF (reference sequence). The CDR3 spans 15 residues. Trimming removed 4 bases from V and 6 bases from J, with 17 bases in between. The CDR3: CATSNPKTGRDTQYF. The CDR3, as DNA: TGTGCCACCAGCAATCCCAAGACGGGTAGGGATACGCAGTATTTT.

The chain couples TRBV9 to TRBJ1-1, with 9 bases that match TRBD1. Per the germline V gene, CDR1 is SGDLS and CDR2 is YYNGEE. CDR3 length: 15 residues. J was trimmed by 5 bases and V by 0 bases; bases with no gene match: 5. CDR3 loop: CASSVVGQGGTEAFF. CDR3 nucleotide sequence: TGTGCCAGCAGCGTAGTGGGACAGGGAGGGACTGAAGCTTTCTTT.

This clone was detected only a few times. V usage is TRBV27 and J usage is TRBJ1-5, with 10 positions matching TRBD1. V was pared by 6 bases and J by 2 bases, with 4 bases of the junction left unmatched. Germline V CDR1 and CDR2: MNHEY, SMNVEV (reference sequence). The CDR3 runs 15 residues. The CDR3 sequence is CASSPGTGGNQPQHF. The DNA for the CDR3 is TGTGCCAGCAGCCCCGGGACAGGGGGCAATCAGCCCCAGCATTTT.

This clone was seen just once. The V gene is TRBV19, the J gene TRBJ2-7, with TRBD1 matching over 7 bases. J gave up 3 bases and V 6 bases, and 17 bases lay outside the gene matches. Germline V lookup: CDR1 LNHDA, CDR2 SQIVND (reference sequence). The CDR3 extends over 17 amino acids. The CDR3, as DNA: TGTGCCAGTAGCAATAAGAACAGGGGAAGCTTTGTCTACGAGCAGTACTTC. This translates into CASSNKNRGSFVYEQYF.

This clone was recorded once. This sequence joins TRBV6-5 and TRBJ2-1; D uncertain. With 11 bases removed from V and 5 bases from J, the gap between germline ends came to 16 bases. The germline V gene has CDR1 MNHEY and CDR2 SVGAGI. The CDR3 is 13 residues long. For the CDR3, the DNA is TGTGCCGTTCTTTCGAGTGTGAACAATGAGCAGTTCTTC. It codes for CAVLSSVNNEQFF.

This clone was detected only a few times. This chain connects TRBV5-4 to TRBJ2-7; 7 bases match TRBD1. The J segment lost 4 bases and the V segment lost 4 bases, leaving 11 bases of the junction unmatched. The CDR3 spans 15 residues. CDR1 and CDR2 from the germline V gene are SGHNT and YYREEE (reference sequence). The CDR3 here is CASSRDGDSSYEQYF. The CDR3 bases are TGTGCCAGCAGCCGGGACGGGGACAGCTCTTACGAGCAGTACTTC.

The rearrangement joins TRBV15 to TRBJ1-6, with TRBD1 identical over 10 bases. CDR1 and CDR2 from the germline V gene are LNHNV and YYDKDF (reference sequence). The CDR3 contains 15 residues. J was trimmed by 8 bases and V by 0 bases; bases with no gene match: 1. CDR3 in DNA: TGTGCCACCAGCAGAGATGGACAGGGGGATTCACCCCTCCACTTT. Translation gives CATSRDGQGDSPLHF.

This clone was detected only once. V usage is TRBV5-1 and J usage is TRBJ2-5; 10 nucleotides agree with TRBD2. Germline V lookup: CDR1 SGHRS, CDR2 YFSETQ. After removal of 1 base from V and 4 bases from J, the junction contained 10 bases not matched to a gene. The CDR3 covers 17 residues. The CDR3 region has the DNA TGCGCCAGCAGCTTGCTGCTAGCGGGAGACCGAGGAGAGACCCAGTACTTC. It is translated as CASSLLLAGDRGETQYF.

The chain joins TRBV9 to TRBJ2-7; TRBD1 agrees at 7 bases. Germline CDR1 reads SGDLS; CDR2 reads YYNGEE. The ends lost 4 bases at V and 1 base at J; junction bases unmatched: 5. There are 14 residues in the CDR3. CDR3 amino acids: CASSLGQTSYEQYF. The CDR3 nucleotides read TGTGCCAGCAGCCTGGGACAGACTTCCTACGAGCAGTACTTC.

DNA for the CDR3: TGTGCCAGCAGTGAAGTCCAGGGGGCGAATCAGCCCCAGCATTTT. It codes for CASSEVQGANQPQHF. The J gene is TRBJ1-5, the V gene TRBV6-1; the match to TRBD1 covers 8 bases. The CDR3 extends over 15 amino acids. After removal of 1 base from V and 4 bases from J, the junction contained 3 bases not matched to a gene. The germline V gene encodes CDR1 MNHNS and CDR2 SASEGT.